The 3 T cell receptor beta chains presented below share a single source sample, sequenced in a study of identical twins. TCRdb fed the 5' RACE reads into MiXCR, producing one record per CDR3 protein. The profile shows around 1.7 million distinct CDR3 sequences, less than 35% of them singletons. Input material: cord blood. The receptor source for this set is a newborn girl in good health.

This clonotype was detected ten times or more. V gene TRBV28 combines with J gene TRBJ2-3, with D unclear. This CDR3 has 17 amino acids. Germline V CDR1 and CDR2: MDHEN, SYDVKM. The ends were cut back, 10 bases at V and 0 bases at J, with 23 bases in the middle. CDR3 sequence: CATLRNKGLLSTDTQYF. CDR3 in DNA: TGTGCCACCCTTCGGAATAAAGGCCTCTTAAGCACAGATACGCAGTATTTT.

This clonotype has a handful of counts. V gene TRBV29-1 combines with J gene TRBJ2-7; D call uncertain. The CDR3 is 13 residues long. Looked up from germline, CDR1 is SQVTM and CDR2 is ANQGSEA. Trimming shortened V by 6 bases and J by 1 base, and 13 bases separated the two germline ends. The CDR3 region has the DNA TGCAGCGTCCTAGATTGGGTATCCTACGAGCAGTACTTC. The encoded protein is CSVLDWVSYEQYF.

This clonotype was seen at least ten times. The chain recombines TRBV7-2 with TRBJ2-1, with 11 bases matching TRBD2. CDR1 and CDR2 from the germline V gene are SGHTA and FQGNSA. There are 15 residues in the CDR3. The V segment lost 5 bases and the J segment 4 bases; nucleotides outside the gene matches: 4. DNA of the CDR3: TGTGCCAGCAGCCCTTCTAGCGGGGGGTACAATGAGCAGTTCTTC. It specifies CASSPSSGGYNEQFF.